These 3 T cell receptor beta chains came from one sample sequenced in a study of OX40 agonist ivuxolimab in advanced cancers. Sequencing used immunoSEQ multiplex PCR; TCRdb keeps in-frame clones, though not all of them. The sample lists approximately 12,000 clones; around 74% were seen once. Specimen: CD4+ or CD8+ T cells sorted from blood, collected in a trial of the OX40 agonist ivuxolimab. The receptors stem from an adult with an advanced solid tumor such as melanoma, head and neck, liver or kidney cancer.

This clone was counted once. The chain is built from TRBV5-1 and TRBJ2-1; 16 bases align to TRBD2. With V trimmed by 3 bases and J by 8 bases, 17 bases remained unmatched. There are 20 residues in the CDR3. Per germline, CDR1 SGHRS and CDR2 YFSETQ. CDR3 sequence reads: CASSWGTSGRAMVAVHEQFF. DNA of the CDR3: TGCGCCAGCAGCTGGGGGACTAGCGGGAGGGCCATGGTAGCCGTACATGAGCAGTTCTTC.

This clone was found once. The CDR3 spells CASRDRGLGNEQYF. CDR3 nucleotide sequence: TGTGCCAGCAGGGACAGGGGGCTGGGGAACGAGCAGTACTTC. The rearrangement joins TRBV27 to TRBJ2-5, with 11 bases that match TRBD1. TRBJ2-7 matches the DNA end more closely, so the J call is doubtful. CDR1 and CDR2 from the germline V gene are MNHEY and SMNVEV (reference sequence). The CDR3 covers 14 residues.

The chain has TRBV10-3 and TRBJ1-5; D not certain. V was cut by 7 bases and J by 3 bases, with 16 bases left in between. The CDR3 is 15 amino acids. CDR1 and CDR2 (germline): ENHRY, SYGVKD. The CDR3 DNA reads TGTGCCATCACCCTGCAGGCTTATGACAATCAGCCCCAGCATTTT. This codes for CAITLQAYDNQPQHF.